This TCR beta chain emerged from a study of memory CD8 T cells in hepatitis C reinfection listed by TCRdb under 2017. Study-wide context: Among the donors, a few cleared two back-to-back HCV infections on their own, whereas two got rid of a primary infection but ended up chronically infected after reinfection. Peak reinfection samples were collected 3 to 8 weeks after reinfection was detected. Between 2009 and 2012, about 5 reinfection cases that had stored pre-reinfection samples were identified. In about 5 donors, the study followed the TCR beta repertoire of virus-specific CD8 T cells over time through an HCV reinfection episode. HCV reinfection was defined by a positive HCV RNA test following two negative tests taken at least 60 days apart. The peak reinfection time point was selected on the basis of previously published longitudinal tetramer+ CD8 T cell frequency data. In the reinfection study, participants with a resolved prior HCV infection were followed up every 3 months.

Interpreted using the paper, the time point label stands for: peak reinfection, 3 to 8 weeks after reinfection detection. Sorted cells were sequenced directly ex vivo, with no in vitro expansion before TCR sequencing. The donors, who were people who inject drugs, were enrolled in the Montreal Acute Hepatitis C Cohort Study (HEPCO) in Canada. As controls, total naive CD8 T cells, sorted as viable CD3+ CD8+ CD45RO-, were obtained from a couple of donors at each of the three reinfection time points. Before sorting, cryopreserved peripheral blood mononuclear cells were thawed and CD8 T cells were purified from those thawed cells. CD8 T cells were enriched by negative selection with the MACS CD8+ T cell Isolation Kit. Cells were sorted on a BD FACSAria II sorter running FACSDiva software, and FlowJo was used to analyze the data. The paper as a whole reports these results and caveats: Because the study included only a handful of donors, definitive conclusions about public clonotypes linked to secondary clearance could not be reached.

Libraries were built with the immunoSEQ multiplex PCR assay. Genomic DNA was extracted from the sorted cells, and Adaptive Biotechnologies' automated high-throughput method was used to sequence the TCR beta V, D and J regions. A two-step, bias-controlled multiplex PCR was used to amplify the CDR3 regions. Amplified TCR beta libraries were sequenced on an Illumina instrument. Per the authors' processing: Demultiplexed reads were processed to lower amplification and sequencing bias, and the IMGT database was used to assign CDR3 sequences to gene families. ImmunoSEQ software version 2.0 was used to analyze repertoire data. Out-of-frame sequences and sequences containing stop codons in the CDR3 were removed from the clonotype lists. Clonotypes below 0.01% frequency were excluded because they corresponded to less than one cell. Richness was calculated by dividing observed richness by input cell number, and evenness was calculated by dividing Shannon entropy by log observed richness. To measure repertoire diversity and how similar the repertoire was between time points, Simpson diversity and Morisita-Horn overlap indices were applied. Clonotypes were sorted into dominant (>1%), sub-dominant (0.5-0.99%), low abundance (0.1-0.49%) or lowest abundance (<0.1%) groups. The germline index was obtained by subtracting total nucleotide additions from total CDR3 length and then dividing the result by total CDR3 length. In its TCRdb copy, this immuneACCESS table keeps in-frame sequences only and misses some clones. Where compared with another copy, unresolved V genes explain less than half of these, and the others have no known cause. That table furnishes V, J and clone size, whereas the DNA furnished D and trimming. Present in this sample are around 45,000 clones, approximately 87% of which were seen just once. The ten largest clones take up around 1.2% of the sample.

In the case of this clone: No cognate antigen has been identified for it. One base away there is no much larger clone; base qualities are not given.

The sequence was obtained from a young man with hepatitis C virus infection. The sequenced material came from naive CD8+ T cells sorted from blood. In light of the paper, this sample's cell subset or site label describes: total naive CD8+CD45RO- T cells.

The DNA is TGCGCCAGCAGCACGCCGGGACCAGGGGGCAATGAGCAGTTCTTC. Protein translation: CASSTPGPGGNEQFF. The receptor chain draws on TRBV5-1 and TRBJ2-1, and TRBD1 matches 7 of the central bases. CDR1 and CDR2 are read off the germline V gene as SGHRS and YFSETQ. The CDR3, from cysteine to phenylalanine, totals 15 residues. CDR3 DNA is the only sequence kept; it has 45 bases, read in frame from the first base. The junction shows trimming of 4 bases on V and 6 bases on J, and the gene matches do not reach 10 bases of it.